The T cell receptor (beta chain) described here comes from a study of T cell responses to AZD1222 COVID-19 vaccine. General study points: It should be noted that donors were predominantly white British and more often female, and clonal diversity was possibly underestimated. The number of AZD1222 recipients seropositive at baseline was only 5 to 7.

To note about this clone: Antigen: not known.

This CDR3 comprises 14 residues. The germline gives CDR1 MNHEY, CDR2 SVGEGT. V lost 5 bases and J lost 5, with 14 bases in between. Repertoires were generated with immunoSEQ multiplex PCR, while TCRdb's copy carries only in-frame clones and drops some. In the table there are some 150,000 clones, around four fifths of which are singletons. This receptor was identified in an adult in good health. This chain joins TRBV6-2 or TRBV6-3 and TRBJ2-3; tentative D call: TRBD2 (6 bases). Sample: peripheral blood, taken on day 0 of MenACWY control vaccination. CDR3 amino acids: CASSRDSILDTQYF. In nucleotides, the CDR3 is TGTGCCAGCAGTCGGGACTCCATATTAGATACGCAGTATTTT.